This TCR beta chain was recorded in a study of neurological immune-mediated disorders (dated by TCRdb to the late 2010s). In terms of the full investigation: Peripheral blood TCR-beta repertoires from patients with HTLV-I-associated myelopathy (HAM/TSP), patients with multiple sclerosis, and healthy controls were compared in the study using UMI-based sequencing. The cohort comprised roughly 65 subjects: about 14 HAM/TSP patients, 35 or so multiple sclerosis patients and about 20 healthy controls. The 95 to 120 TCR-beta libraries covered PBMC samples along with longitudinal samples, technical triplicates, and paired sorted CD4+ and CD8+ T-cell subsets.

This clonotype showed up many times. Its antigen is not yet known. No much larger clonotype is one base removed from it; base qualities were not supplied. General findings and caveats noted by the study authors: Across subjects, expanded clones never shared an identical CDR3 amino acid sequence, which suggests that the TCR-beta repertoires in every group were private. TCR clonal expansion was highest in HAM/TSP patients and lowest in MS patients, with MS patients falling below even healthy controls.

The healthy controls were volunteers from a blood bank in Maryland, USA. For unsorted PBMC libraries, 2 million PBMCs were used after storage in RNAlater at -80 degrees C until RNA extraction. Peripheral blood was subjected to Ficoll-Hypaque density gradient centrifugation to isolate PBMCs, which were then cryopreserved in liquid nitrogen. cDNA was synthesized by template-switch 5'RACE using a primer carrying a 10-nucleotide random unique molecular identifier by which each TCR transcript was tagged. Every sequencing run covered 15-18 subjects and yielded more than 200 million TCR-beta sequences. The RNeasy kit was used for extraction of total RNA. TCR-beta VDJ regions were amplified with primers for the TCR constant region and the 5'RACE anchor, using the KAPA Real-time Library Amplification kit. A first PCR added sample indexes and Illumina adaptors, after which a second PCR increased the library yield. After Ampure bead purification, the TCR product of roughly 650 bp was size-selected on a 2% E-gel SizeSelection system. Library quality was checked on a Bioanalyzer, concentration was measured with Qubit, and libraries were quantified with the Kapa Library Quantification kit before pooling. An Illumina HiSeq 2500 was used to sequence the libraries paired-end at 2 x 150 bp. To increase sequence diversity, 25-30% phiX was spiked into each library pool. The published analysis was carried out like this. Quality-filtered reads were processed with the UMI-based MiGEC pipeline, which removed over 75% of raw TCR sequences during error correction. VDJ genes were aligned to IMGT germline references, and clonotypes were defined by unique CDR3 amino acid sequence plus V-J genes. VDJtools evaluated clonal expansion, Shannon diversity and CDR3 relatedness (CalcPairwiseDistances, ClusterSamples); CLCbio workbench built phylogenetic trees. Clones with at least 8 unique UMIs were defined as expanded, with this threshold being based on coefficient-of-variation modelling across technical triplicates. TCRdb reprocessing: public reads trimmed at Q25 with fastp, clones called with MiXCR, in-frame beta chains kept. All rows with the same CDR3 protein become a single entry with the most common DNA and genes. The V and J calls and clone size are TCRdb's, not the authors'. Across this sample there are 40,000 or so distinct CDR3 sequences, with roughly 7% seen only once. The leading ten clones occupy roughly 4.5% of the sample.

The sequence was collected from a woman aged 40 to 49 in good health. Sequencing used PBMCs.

The CDR3 in this case is CASSPGTGVYEQYF. The DNA is as follows: TGTGCCAGCAGTCCCGGGACAGGGGTTTACGAGCAGTACTTC. The sequence links TRBV12-3 or TRBV12-4 to TRBJ2-7, with 10 bases aligning to TRBD1. V ends up 5 bases short and J 4 bases short, with an unmatched junction base count of 5. There are 14 amino acids in the CDR3, from cysteine to phenylalanine inclusive. Kept here is only the CDR3 DNA, which spans 42 bases and is read in frame from base 1.